This TCR beta chain was identified in a study of cytomegalovirus exposure and HLA in healthy donors. The study's findings and limits: Among immune exposure information, only CMV serostatus was available.

V was clipped by 7 bases and J by 1 base, with 11 bases between them. This CDR3 has 13 amino acids. Germline-derived CDR1 and CDR2 are WSHSY and SAAADI. This clone has just a few counts. The antigen remains undetermined. The PCR employed 60 Vbeta primers together with 13 Jbeta primers. TCRdb's table, derived via immunoSEQ multiplex PCR, lists solely in-frame clones and lacks some. The sample has about 38,000 clones; nearly 70% are singletons. Input material: PBMCs. V gene TRBV10-2 combines with J gene TRBJ2-7; D is perhaps TRBD1 (6 bases). The source of this sequence is a man between 25 and 39 years old in good health and CMV-seronegative. The CDR3 loop reads CASTVGQSYEQYF. The CDR3 DNA follows: TGCGCCAGCACCGTAGGACAGTCCTACGAGCAGTACTTC.